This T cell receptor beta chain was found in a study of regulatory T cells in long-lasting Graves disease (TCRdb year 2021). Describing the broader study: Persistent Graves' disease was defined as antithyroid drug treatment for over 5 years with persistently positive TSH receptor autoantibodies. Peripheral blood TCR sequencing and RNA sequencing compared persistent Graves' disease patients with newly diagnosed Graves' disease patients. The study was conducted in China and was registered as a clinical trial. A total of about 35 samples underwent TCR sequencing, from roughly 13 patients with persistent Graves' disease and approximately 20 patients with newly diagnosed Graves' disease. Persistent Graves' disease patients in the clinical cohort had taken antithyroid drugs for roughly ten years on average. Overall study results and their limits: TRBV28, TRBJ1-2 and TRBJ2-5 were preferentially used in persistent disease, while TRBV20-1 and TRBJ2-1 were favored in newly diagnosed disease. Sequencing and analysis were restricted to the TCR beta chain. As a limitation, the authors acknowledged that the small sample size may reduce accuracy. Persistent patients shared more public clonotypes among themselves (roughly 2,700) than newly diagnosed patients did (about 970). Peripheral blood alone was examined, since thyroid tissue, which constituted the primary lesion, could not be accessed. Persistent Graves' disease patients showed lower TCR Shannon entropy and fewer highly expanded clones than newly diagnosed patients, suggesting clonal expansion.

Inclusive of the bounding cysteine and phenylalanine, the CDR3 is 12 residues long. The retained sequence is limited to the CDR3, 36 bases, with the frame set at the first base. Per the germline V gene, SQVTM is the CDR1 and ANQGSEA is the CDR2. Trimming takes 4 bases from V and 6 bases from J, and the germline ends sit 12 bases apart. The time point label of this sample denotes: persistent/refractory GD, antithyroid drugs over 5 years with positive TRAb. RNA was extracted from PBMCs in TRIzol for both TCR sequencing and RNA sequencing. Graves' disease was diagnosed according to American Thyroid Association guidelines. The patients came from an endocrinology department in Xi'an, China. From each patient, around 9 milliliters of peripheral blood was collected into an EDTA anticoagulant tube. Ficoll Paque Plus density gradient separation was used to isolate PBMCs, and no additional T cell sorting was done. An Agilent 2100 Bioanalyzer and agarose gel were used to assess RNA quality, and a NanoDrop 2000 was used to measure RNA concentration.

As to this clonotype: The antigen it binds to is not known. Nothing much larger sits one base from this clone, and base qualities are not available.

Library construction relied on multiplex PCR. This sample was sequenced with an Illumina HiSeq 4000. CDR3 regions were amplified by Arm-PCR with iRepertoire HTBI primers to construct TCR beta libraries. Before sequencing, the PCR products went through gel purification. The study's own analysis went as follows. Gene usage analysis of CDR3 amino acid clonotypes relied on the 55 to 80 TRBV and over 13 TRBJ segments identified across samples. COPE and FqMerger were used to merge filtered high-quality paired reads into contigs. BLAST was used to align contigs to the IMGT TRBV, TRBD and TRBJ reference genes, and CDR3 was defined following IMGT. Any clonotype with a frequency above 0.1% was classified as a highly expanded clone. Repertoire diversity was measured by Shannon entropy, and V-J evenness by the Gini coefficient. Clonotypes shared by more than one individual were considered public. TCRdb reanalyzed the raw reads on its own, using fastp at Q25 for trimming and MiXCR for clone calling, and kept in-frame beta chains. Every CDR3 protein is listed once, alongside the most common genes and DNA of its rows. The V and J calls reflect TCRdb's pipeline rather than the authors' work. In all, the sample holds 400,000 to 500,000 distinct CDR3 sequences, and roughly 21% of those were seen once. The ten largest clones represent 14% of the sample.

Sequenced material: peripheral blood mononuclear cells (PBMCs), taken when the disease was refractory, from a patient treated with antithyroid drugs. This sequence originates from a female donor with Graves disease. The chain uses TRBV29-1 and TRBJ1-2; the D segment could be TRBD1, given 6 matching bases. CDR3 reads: CSVGLGGDGYTF. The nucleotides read TGCAGCGTTGGTTTGGGGGGCGATGGCTACACCTTC.